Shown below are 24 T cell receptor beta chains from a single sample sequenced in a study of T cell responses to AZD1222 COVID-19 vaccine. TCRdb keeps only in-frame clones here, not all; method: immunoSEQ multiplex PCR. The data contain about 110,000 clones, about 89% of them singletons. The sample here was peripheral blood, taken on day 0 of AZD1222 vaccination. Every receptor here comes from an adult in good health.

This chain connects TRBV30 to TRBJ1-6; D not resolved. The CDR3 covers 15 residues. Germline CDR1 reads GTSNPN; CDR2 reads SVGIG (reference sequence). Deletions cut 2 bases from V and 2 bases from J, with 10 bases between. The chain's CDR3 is CAWSTRRTYNSPLHF. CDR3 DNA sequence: TGTGCCTGGAGTACCCGCAGGACCTATAATTCACCCCTCCACTTT.

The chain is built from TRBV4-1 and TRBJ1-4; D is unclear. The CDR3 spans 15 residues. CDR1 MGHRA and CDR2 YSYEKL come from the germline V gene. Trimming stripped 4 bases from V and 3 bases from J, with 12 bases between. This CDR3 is CASSLGWDPNEKLFF. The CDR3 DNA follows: TGCGCCAGCAGCCTCGGGTGGGATCCTAATGAAAAACTGTTTTTT.

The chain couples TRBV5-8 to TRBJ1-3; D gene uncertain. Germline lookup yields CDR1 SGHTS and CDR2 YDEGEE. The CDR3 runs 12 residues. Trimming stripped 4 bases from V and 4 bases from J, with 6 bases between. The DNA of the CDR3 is TGTGCCAGCAGCCCCTTCGGAAACACCATATATTTT. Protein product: CASSPFGNTIYF.

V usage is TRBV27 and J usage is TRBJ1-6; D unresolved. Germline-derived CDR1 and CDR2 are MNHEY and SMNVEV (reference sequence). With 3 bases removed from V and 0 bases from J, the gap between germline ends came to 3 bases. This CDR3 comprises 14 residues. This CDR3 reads CASSFRSYNSPLHF. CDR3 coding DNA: TGTGCCAGCAGTTTCCGCTCCTATAATTCACCCCTCCACTTT.

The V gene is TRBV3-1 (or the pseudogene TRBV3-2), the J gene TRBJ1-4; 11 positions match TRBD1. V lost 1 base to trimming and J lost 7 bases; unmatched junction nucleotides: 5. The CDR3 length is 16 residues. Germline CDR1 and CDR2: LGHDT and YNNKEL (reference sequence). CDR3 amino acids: CASSQGTGTGGEKLFF. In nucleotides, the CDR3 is TGTGCCAGCAGCCAAGGGACCGGGACAGGGGGTGAAAAACTGTTTTTT.

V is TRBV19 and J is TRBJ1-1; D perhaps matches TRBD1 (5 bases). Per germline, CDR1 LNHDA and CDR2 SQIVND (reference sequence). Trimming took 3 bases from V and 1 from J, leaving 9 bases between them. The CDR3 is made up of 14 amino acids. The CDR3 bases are TGTGCCAGTAGTATCCGCGACAGGAACACTGAAGCTTTCTTT. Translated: CASSIRDRNTEAFF.

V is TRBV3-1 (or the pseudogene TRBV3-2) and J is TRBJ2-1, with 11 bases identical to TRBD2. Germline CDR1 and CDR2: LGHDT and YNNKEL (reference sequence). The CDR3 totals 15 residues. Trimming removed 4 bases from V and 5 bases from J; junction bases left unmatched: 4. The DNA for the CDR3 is TGTGCCAGCAGCCCTGGGACTAGCGGTGACAATGAGCAGTTCTTC. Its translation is CASSPGTSGDNEQFF.

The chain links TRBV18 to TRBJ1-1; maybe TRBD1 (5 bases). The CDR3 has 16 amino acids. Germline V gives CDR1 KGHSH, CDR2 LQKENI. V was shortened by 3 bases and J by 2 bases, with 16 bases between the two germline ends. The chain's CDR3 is CASSPQGRGSNTEAFF. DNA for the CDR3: TGTGCCAGCTCACCGCAGGGACGCGGGAGCAACACTGAAGCTTTCTTT.

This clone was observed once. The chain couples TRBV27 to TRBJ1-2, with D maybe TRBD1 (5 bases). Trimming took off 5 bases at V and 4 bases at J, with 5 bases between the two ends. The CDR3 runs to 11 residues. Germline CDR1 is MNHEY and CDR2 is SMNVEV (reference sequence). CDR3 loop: CASSDSYGYTF. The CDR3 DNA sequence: TGTGCCAGCAGTGACAGCTATGGCTACACCTTC.

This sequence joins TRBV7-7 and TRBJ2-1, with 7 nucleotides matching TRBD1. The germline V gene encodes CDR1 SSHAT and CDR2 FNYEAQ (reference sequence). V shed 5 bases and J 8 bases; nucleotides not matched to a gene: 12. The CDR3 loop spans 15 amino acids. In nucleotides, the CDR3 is TGTGCCAGCAGCCTGAACTTCGGACAGGTCGATGAGCAGTTCTTC. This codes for CASSLNFGQVDEQFF.

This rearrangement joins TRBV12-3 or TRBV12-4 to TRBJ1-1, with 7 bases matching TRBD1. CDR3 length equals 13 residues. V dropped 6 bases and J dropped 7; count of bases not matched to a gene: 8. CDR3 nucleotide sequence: TGTGCCAGCAGCCTACAGGGGAACCTTGAAGCTTTCTTT. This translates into CASSLQGNLEAFF.

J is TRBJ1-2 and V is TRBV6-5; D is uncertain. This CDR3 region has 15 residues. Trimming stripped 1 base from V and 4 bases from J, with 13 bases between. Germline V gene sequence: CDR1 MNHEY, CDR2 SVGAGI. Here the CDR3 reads CASSYYPQARYGYTF. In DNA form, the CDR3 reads TGTGCCAGCAGTTACTACCCCCAGGCCCGCTATGGCTACACCTTC.

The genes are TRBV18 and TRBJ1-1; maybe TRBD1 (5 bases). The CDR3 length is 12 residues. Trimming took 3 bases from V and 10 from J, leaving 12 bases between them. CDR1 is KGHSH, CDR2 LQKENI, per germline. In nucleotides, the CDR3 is TGTGCCAGCTCACCGGGCAGGGAACGAGCTTTCTTT. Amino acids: CASSPGRERAFF.

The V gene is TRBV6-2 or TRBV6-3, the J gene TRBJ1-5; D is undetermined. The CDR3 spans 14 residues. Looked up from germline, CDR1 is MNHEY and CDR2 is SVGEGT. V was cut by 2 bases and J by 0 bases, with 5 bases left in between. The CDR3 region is CASSYGLSNQPQHF. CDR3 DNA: TGTGCCAGCAGTTACGGGCTTAGCAATCAGCCCCAGCATTTT.

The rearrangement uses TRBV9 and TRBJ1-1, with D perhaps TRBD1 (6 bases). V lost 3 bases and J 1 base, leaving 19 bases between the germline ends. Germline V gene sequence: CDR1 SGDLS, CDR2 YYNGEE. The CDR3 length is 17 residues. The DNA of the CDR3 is TGTGCCAGCAGCGCACCGGCCTCACAGGGCCCGAACACTGAAGCTTTCTTT. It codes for CASSAPASQGPNTEAFF.

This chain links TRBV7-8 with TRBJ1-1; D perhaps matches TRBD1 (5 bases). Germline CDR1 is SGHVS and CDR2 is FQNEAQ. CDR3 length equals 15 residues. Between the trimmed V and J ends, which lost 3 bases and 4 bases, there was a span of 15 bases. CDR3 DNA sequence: TGTGCCAGCAGCTTTTTGGGCAGGGCGGGCACTGAAGCTTTCTTT. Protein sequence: CASSFLGRAGTEAFF. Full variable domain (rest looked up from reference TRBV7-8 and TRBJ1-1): GAGVSQSPRYKVAKRGQDVALRCDPISGHVSLFWYQQALGQGPEFLTYFQNEAQLDKSGLPSDRFFAERPEGSVSTLKIQRTQQEDSAVYLCASSFLGRAGTEAFFGQGTRLTVV.

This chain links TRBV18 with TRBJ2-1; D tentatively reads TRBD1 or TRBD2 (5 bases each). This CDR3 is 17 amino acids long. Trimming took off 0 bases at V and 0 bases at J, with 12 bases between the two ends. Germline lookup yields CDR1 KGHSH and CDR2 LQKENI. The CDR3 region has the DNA TGTGCCAGCTCACCACCCGGGGCAGACCTCTCCTACAATGAGCAGTTCTTC. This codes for CASSPPGADLSYNEQFF.

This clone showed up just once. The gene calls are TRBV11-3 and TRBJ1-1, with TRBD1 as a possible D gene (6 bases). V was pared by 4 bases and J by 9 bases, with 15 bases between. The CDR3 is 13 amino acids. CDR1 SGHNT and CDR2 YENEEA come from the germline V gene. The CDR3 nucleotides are TGTGCCAGCAGCTCCTCTCCCGGGACACAAGCTTTCTTT. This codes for CASSSSPGTQAFF. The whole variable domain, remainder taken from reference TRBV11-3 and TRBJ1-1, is EAGVVQSPRYKIIEKKQPVAFWCNPISGHNTLYWYLQNLGQGPELLIRYENEEAVDDSQLPKDRFSAERLKGVDSTLKIQPAELGDSAVYLCASSSSPGTQAFFGQGTRLTVV.

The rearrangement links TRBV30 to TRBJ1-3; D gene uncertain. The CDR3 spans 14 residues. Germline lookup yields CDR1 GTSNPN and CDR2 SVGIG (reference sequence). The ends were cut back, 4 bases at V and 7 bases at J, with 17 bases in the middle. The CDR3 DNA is TGTGCCTGGACCGCGATCGATTACATGAACACCATATATTTT. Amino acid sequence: CAWTAIDYMNTIYF.

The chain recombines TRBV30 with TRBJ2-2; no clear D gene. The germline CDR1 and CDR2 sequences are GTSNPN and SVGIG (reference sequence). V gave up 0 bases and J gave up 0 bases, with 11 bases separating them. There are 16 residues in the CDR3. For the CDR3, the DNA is TGTGCCTGGAGTGTAATGGCTGGACCGAACACCGGGGAGCTGTTTTTT. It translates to CAWSVMAGPNTGELFF.

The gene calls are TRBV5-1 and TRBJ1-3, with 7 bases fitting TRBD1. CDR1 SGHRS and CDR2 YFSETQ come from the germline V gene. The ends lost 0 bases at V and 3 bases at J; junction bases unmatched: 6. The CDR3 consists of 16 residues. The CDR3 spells CASSLETGAGGNTIYF. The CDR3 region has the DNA TGCGCCAGCAGCTTGGAAACAGGGGCTGGTGGAAACACCATATATTTT.

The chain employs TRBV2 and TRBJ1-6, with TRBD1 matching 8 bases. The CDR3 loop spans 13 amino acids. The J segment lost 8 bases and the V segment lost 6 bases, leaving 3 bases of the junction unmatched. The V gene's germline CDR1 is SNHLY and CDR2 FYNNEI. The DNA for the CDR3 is TGTGCCAGCAGCCCGGACAGGGATTCACCCCTCCACTTT. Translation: CASSPDRDSPLHF.

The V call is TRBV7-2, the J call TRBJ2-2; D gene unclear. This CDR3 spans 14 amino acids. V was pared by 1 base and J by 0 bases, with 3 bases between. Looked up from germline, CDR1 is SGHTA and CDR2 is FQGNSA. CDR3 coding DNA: TGTGCCAGCAGCTTAGACCCGAACACCGGGGAGCTGTTTTTT. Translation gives CASSLDPNTGELFF. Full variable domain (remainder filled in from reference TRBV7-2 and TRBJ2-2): GAGVSQSPSNKVTEKGKDVELRCDPISGHTALYWYRQSLGQGLEFLIYFQGNSAPDKSGLPSDRFSAERTGGSVSTLTIQRTQQEDSAVYLCASSLDPNTGELFFGEGSRLTVL.

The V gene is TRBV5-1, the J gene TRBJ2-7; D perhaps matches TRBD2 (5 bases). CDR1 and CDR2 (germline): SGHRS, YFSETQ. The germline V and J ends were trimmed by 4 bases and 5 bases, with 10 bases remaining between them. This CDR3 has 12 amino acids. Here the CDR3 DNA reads TGCGCCAGCAGCGGTCTAGCCCACGAGCAGTACTTC. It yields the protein CASSGLAHEQYF.